Presented here are 27 T cell receptor beta chains from one specimen sequenced in a study of cytomegalovirus exposure and HLA in healthy donors. Produced via immunoSEQ multiplex PCR; TCRdb's table is partial and in-frame only. The sample yields some 160,000 clones, approximately 90% seen once. Material for sequencing was PBMCs. All receptors come from a man aged 18 to 35 in good health and CMV-seronegative.

The chain uses TRBV15 and TRBJ1-5; a possible D gene is TRBD1 (5 bases). The ends were cut back, 1 base at V and 8 bases at J, with 15 bases in the middle. The CDR3 spans 15 residues. Germline-derived CDR1 and CDR2 are LNHNV and YYDKDF (reference sequence). CDR3 residues: CATSRGGRGQEPQHF. CDR3 DNA: TGTGCCACCAGCAGAGGAGGGAGGGGCCAGGAGCCCCAGCATTTT.

The gene calls are TRBV5-1 and TRBJ2-3; 12 bases fit TRBD2. Germline V lookup: CDR1 SGHRS, CDR2 YFSETQ. The ends lost 3 bases at V and 4 bases at J; junction bases unmatched: 3. This CDR3 has 15 amino acids. DNA of the CDR3: TGCGCCAGCAGCTCTAGCGGGGGGGTGGCAGATACGCAGTATTTT. Its protein product is CASSSSGGVADTQYF. Drawing the rest from reference TRBV5-1 and TRBJ2-3, the complete variable domain is KAGVTQTPRYLIKTRGQQVTLSCSPISGHRSVSWYQQTPGQGLQFLFEYFSETQRNKGNFPGRFSGRQFSNSRSEMNVSTLELGDSALYLCASSSSGGVADTQYFGPGTRLTVL.

The chain employs TRBV6-5 and TRBJ1-6; a possible D gene is TRBD1 (6 bases). In germline, CDR1 is MNHEY, CDR2 SVGAGI. This CDR3 has 14 amino acids. V lost 7 bases, J lost 5 bases, and 12 bases lay in between. As DNA, the CDR3 is TGTGCCAGCACCCGGACAGTGGATAATTCACCCCTCCACTTT. This encodes CASTRTVDNSPLHF.

The chain carries TRBV7-9 and TRBJ1-2; 9 nucleotides line up with TRBD1. Per germline, CDR1 SEHNR and CDR2 FQNEAQ (reference sequence). This CDR3 contains 16 residues. V shed 6 bases, J shed 12 bases, and the junction held 20 bases outside the gene matches. CDR3 sequence reads: CASRSGTGSVKGSHTF. CDR3 in DNA: TGTGCCAGCAGGTCCGGGACAGGGAGCGTAAAAGGGAGCCACACCTTC.

This clone was seen a handful of times. Other nucleotide sequences in the sample specify the same CDR3. The J gene is TRBJ2-7, the V gene TRBV7-8; 8 bases are shared with TRBD1. This CDR3 is 15 amino acids long. V gave up 2 bases and J gave up 2 bases; unmatched junction bases: 5. Germline V lookup: CDR1 SGHVS, CDR2 FQNEAQ. The CDR3 bases are TGTGCCAGCAGCTTACGACAGGGGCCTACCTACGAGCAGTACTTC. Encoded protein: CASSLRQGPTYEQYF.

V and J are TRBV11-2 and TRBJ2-2, with 7 bases lining up with TRBD1. Losses at the gene ends were 2 bases for V and 3 bases for J; bases not matched to a gene: 3. Germline V gives CDR1 SGHAT, CDR2 FQNNGV. The CDR3 contains 15 residues. CDR3: CASSLTGAHTGELFF. As DNA, the CDR3 is TGTGCCAGCAGCTTAACAGGGGCGCACACCGGGGAGCTGTTTTTT.

The rearrangement joins TRBV5-6 to TRBJ2-7; TRBD1 matches at 12 bases. Germline V gives CDR1 SGHDT, CDR2 YYEEEE. This CDR3 region has 14 residues. CDR3 loop: CEYRTGQGAWEQYV. The CDR3 nucleotides read TGTGAATACAGGACGGGACAGGGGGCATGGGAGCAGTACGTC.

The chain combines TRBV19 with TRBJ1-5, with TRBD1 identical over 8 bases. This CDR3 is built from 15 residues. After removal of 1 base from V and 6 bases from J, the junction contained 5 bases not matched to a gene. In germline, CDR1 is LNHDA, CDR2 SQIVND (reference sequence). This CDR3 is CASSIVTGVSQPQHF. In nucleotides, the CDR3 is TGTGCCAGTAGTATAGTGACAGGGGTCAGTCAGCCCCAGCATTTT.

The CDR3 loop reads CASSYGTVHQPQHF. CDR3 DNA: TGTGCCAGCAGCTATGGGACAGTGCATCAGCCCCAGCATTTT. The chain carries TRBV5-6 and TRBJ1-5; 7 nucleotides match TRBD1. CDR1 is SGHDT and CDR2 is YYEEEE in the germline V gene. The CDR3 is made up of 14 amino acids. V was pared by 3 bases and J by 5 bases, with 5 bases of the junction left unmatched.

With regard to this clone: The junction and the germline gene differ at one end; a read error may be behind it. V is TRBV7-7 and J is TRBJ2-3; TRBD2 matches at 10 bases. The CDR3 is 15 residues long. Germline lookup yields CDR1 SSHAT and CDR2 FNYEAQ (reference sequence). CDR3 in amino acids: CASSKGTSELNTQYF. The CDR3 nucleotides read TGTGCTAGCAGCAAAGGGACTAGCGAGTTGAATACGCAGTATTTT.

The CDR3, as DNA: TGTGCCAGCAGTGTTGGCACAGGGGACACGGGGCAGTTCTTC. This encodes CASSVGTGDTGQFF. V is TRBV6-4 and J is TRBJ2-1; 7 nucleotides line up with TRBD1. The CDR3 runs 14 residues. Trimming at V came to 4 bases and at J to 12 bases, leaving 12 bases not matched to a gene. CDR1 and CDR2 from the germline V gene are MRHNA and SNTAGT.

The chain has TRBV7-9 and TRBJ2-3; D not resolved. The V gene lost 6 bases and the J gene lost 1 base, with 17 bases spanning the gap. Germline lookup yields CDR1 SEHNR and CDR2 FQNEAQ (reference sequence). The CDR3 consists of 16 residues. CDR3: CASRRPSPRGTDTQYF. DNA of the CDR3: TGTGCCAGCAGACGCCCTTCACCTCGGGGCACAGATACGCAGTATTTT.

CDR3: CASSDGGNYGYTF. The CDR3, as DNA: TGTGCCAGCAGTGACGGCGGGAACTATGGCTACACCTTC. V gene TRBV2 combines with J gene TRBJ1-2; D gene unclear. Germline assignment: CDR1 SNHLY and CDR2 FYNNEI. V dropped 3 bases and J dropped 2 bases, with 7 bases sitting between them. The CDR3 runs 13 residues.

The chain recombines TRBV11-2 with TRBJ2-7; 7 bases fit TRBD1. J lost 4 bases, V lost 5 bases, and 5 bases had no gene match. CDR3 length equals 13 residues. The germline V gene has CDR1 SGHAT and CDR2 FQNNGV. CDR3 protein: CASSPTGRYEQYV. The CDR3 DNA reads as TGTGCCAGCAGCCCGACAGGGCGATACGAGCAGTACGTC.

This clone appeared once. Here the CDR3 DNA reads TGTGCCAGCAGCGCCCAGGGGGCTGGAAGCTATGGCTACACCTTC. It translates to CASSAQGAGSYGYTF. J is TRBJ1-2 and V is TRBV7-2; 8 bases are a match to TRBD1. The J segment lost 4 bases and the V segment lost 5 bases, leaving 9 bases of the junction unmatched. The CDR3 has 15 amino acids. Per the germline V gene, CDR1 is SGHTA and CDR2 is FQGNSA. Looking up the rest from reference TRBV7-2 and TRBJ1-2 gives the full variable domain: GAGVSQSPSNKVTEKGKDVELRCDPISGHTALYWYRQSLGQGLEFLIYFQGNSAPDKSGLPSDRFSAERTGGSVSTLTIQRTQQEDSAVYLCASSAQGAGSYGYTFGSGTRLTVV.

This clone was detected once. This chain joins TRBV11-1 and TRBJ2-7, with D possibly TRBD2 on 6 matching bases. From germline, CDR1 is SGHAT and CDR2 FQDESV (reference sequence). V lost 2 bases to trimming and J lost 6 bases, with 20 bases between them. This CDR3 is 16 amino acids long. For the CDR3, the DNA is TGTGCCAGCAGCTTAAGGACTAAGGATACGCGTGTCGAGCAGTACGTC. Translated, it gives CASSLRTKDTRVEQYV.

V is TRBV9 and J is TRBJ2-2, with TRBD2 as a possible D gene (5 bases). Trimming removed 6 bases from V and 5 bases from J, with 20 bases in between. The CDR3 loop spans 16 amino acids. Germline loops: CDR1 SGDLS, CDR2 YYNGEE. CDR3 sequence (DNA): TGTGCCAGCAATACAAGGGCCGGGGTCGAGACCGGGGAGCTGTTTTTT. This codes for CASNTRAGVETGELFF.

The chain recombines TRBV14 with TRBJ1-2, with 7 bases fitting TRBD1. In germline, CDR1 is SGHDN, CDR2 FVKESK. This CDR3 is built from 13 residues. V trimming: 6 bases; J trimming: 4 bases; junction bases outside the gene matches: 5. The CDR3 region is CASRGDRRYGYTF. The CDR3 DNA reads as TGTGCCAGCAGGGGGGACAGACGCTATGGCTACACCTTC. Supplemented by reference TRBV14 and TRBJ1-2, the full variable domain reads EAGVTQFPSHSVIEKGQTVTLRCDPISGHDNLYWYRRVMGKEIKFLLHFVKESKQDESGMPNNRFLAERTGGTYSTLKVQPAELEDSGVYFCASRGDRRYGYTFGSGTRLTVV.

Only a few counts were recorded for this clone. This rearrangement joins TRBV6-6 to TRBJ1-5; 7 nucleotides line up with TRBD1. V lost 6 bases to trimming and J lost 2 bases; unmatched junction nucleotides: 4. The CDR3 is 14 residues long. Looked up from germline, CDR1 is MNHNY and CDR2 is SVGAGI (reference sequence). CDR3 residues: CASRGGWGNQPQHF. The DNA of the CDR3 is TGTGCCAGCAGAGGGGGCTGGGGCAATCAGCCCCAGCATTTT.

The chain couples TRBV6-1 to TRBJ2-7; tentatively, D is TRBD1 (5 bases). Trimming shortened V by 6 bases and J by 0 bases, and 9 bases separated the two germline ends. The CDR3 has 13 amino acids. CDR1 MNHNS and CDR2 SASEGT come from the germline V gene. CDR3 DNA: TGTGCCAGCAGAAAGACAGACTCCTACGAGCAGTACGTC. Its protein is CASRKTDSYEQYV.

The chain is built from TRBV2 and TRBJ2-7; D is unresolved. The CDR3 consists of 13 residues. V was trimmed by 7 bases and J by 2 bases, leaving 12 bases between them. Germline-derived CDR1 and CDR2 are SNHLY and FYNNEI. The CDR3 reads CASTSGITYEQYF. The CDR3, as DNA: TGTGCCAGCACCTCAGGCATCACCTACGAGCAGTACTTC.

The chain couples TRBV7-2 to TRBJ2-2; 10 bases map to TRBD1. Germline-derived CDR1 and CDR2 are SGHTA and FQGNSA. The CDR3 spans 16 residues. V was clipped by 3 bases and J by 7 bases; unmatched bases: 8. Here the CDR3 DNA reads TGTGCCAGCAGCTTCGAGAGACAGGGGGCCGGCGGGGAGCTGTTTTTT. Protein sequence: CASSFERQGAGGELFF.

This chain connects TRBV7-8 to TRBJ2-7, with 7 bases identical to TRBD1. The CDR3 has 15 residues. V lost 6 bases to trimming and J lost 1 base; unmatched junction nucleotides: 9. Germline CDR1 SGHVS, CDR2 FQNEAQ. CDR3 in DNA: TGTGCCAGCAGTCCCCGGGACAGCTCTTCCTACGAGCAGTACGTC. This encodes CASSPRDSSSYEQYV.

The gene calls are TRBV27 and TRBJ1-1, with D perhaps matching TRBD1 (5 bases). Trimming left V 0 bases short and J 4 bases short, with 15 bases between. The CDR3 spans 16 residues. The germline V gene encodes CDR1 MNHEY and CDR2 SMNVEV (reference sequence). DNA for the CDR3: TGTGCCAGCAGTTTATCGTTGGGGGGAACAATCACTGAAGCTTTCTTT. Translating it yields CASSLSLGGTITEAFF.

The rearrangement links TRBV7-2 to TRBJ2-1, with D perhaps TRBD2 (7 bases). Germline CDR1 reads SGHTA; CDR2 reads FQGNSA. The V end was cut by 2 bases, the J end by 3 bases, with 17 bases between. The CDR3 totals 17 residues. The CDR3 is CASSLRGRGGYYNEQFF. CDR3 DNA sequence: TGTGCCAGCAGCTTAAGGGGGAGGGGAGGGTACTACAATGAGCAGTTCTTC.

This rearrangement joins TRBV6-1 to TRBJ2-2, with 7 bases matching TRBD1. Germline loops: CDR1 MNHNS, CDR2 SASEGT. V lost 2 bases and J lost 3; bases outside the gene matches: 6. The CDR3 has 16 residues. The CDR3 DNA reads TGTGCCAGCAGTGAACCCCAGGGGGTACACACCGGGGAGCTGTTTTTT. Translating gives CASSEPQGVHTGELFF.

V and J are TRBV4-2 and TRBJ2-5; 9 bases align to TRBD2. V trimming: 4 bases; J trimming: 2 bases; junction bases outside the gene matches: 11. Germline V gives CDR1 LGHNA, CDR2 YNFKEQ. This CDR3 comprises 17 residues. CDR3 amino acids: CASSPGPAGGRQETQYF. Here the CDR3 DNA reads TGTGCCAGCAGCCCCGGTCCGGCGGGGGGGAGACAAGAGACCCAGTACTTC.